Each of the 5 T cell receptor beta chains below was sequenced from the same sample in a study of cytomegalovirus exposure and HLA in healthy donors. Primers: 60 Vbeta forward and 13 Jbeta reverse. Measured with immunoSEQ multiplex PCR; TCRdb has only the in-frame clones, and not every one. The table includes about 190,000 clones, 74% detected once. Sequencing was carried out using PBMCs. The source of these receptors is a woman in her twenties or thirties in good health and CMV-seropositive.

This chain joins TRBV28 and TRBJ2-3; no definite D call. Between the trimmed V and J ends, which lost 6 bases and 1 base, there was a span of 5 bases. The CDR3 totals 12 residues. Germline CDR1 reads MDHEN; CDR2 reads SYDVKM. The CDR3 DNA reads as TGTGCCAGCAGCCCCGGCACAGATACGCAGTATTTT. Amino acid sequence: CASSPGTDTQYF.

This clone was counted a single time. V is TRBV19 and J is TRBJ2-2, with D maybe TRBD1 (5 bases). The CDR3 spans 14 residues. Germline CDR1 is LNHDA and CDR2 is SQIVND (reference sequence). Trimming stripped 6 bases from V and 1 base from J, with 9 bases between. CDR3 bases: TGTGCCAGTAGAGGGCAGGGGAACACCGGGGAGCTGTTTTTT. It encodes CASRGQGNTGELFF.

The chain employs TRBV10-2 and TRBJ2-1; TRBD2 agrees at 11 bases. CDR3 length equals 14 residues. In germline, CDR1 is WSHSY, CDR2 SAAADI. The V segment lost 10 bases and the J segment 4 bases; nucleotides outside the gene matches: 6. CDR3 sequence reads: CATLGLAAYNEQFF. In nucleotides, the CDR3 is TGCGCCACCCTGGGACTAGCGGCATACAATGAGCAGTTCTTC.

J is TRBJ2-5 and V is TRBV19, with D possibly TRBD1 on 6 matching bases. The end of the DNA aligns better with TRBJ2-7, so the J call may be wrong. This CDR3 spans 13 amino acids. CDR1 and CDR2 from the germline V gene are LNHDA and SQIVND (reference sequence). This chain's CDR3 is CASSTGQGYEQYF. The CDR3 nucleotides are TGTGCCAGTAGTACGGGACAAGGTTACGAGCAGTACTTC.

This clone has a handful of counts. The V gene is TRBV4-1, the J gene TRBJ1-4; D is unclear. The CDR3 has 15 residues. Germline CDR1 and CDR2: MGHRA and YSYEKL. V dropped 2 bases and J dropped 0 bases, with 7 bases sitting between them. CDR3 loop: CASSQLETTNEKLFF. The CDR3 nucleotides read TGCGCCAGCAGCCAATTAGAAACAACTAATGAAAAACTGTTTTTT.